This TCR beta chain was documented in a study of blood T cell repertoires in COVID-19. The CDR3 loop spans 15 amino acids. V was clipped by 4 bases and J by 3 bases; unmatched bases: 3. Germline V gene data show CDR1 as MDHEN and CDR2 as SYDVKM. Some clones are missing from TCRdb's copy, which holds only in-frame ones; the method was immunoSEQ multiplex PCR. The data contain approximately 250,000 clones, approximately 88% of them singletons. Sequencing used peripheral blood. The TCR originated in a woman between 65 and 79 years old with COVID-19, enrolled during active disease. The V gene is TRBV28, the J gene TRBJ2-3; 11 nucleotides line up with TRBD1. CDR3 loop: CASSSGTGGTDTQYF. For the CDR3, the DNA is TGTGCCAGCAGTTCCGGGACAGGGGGGACAGATACGCAGTATTTT.